A selection of T cell receptor beta chains follows, all from one sample in a study of blood T cell repertoires in COVID-19. TCRdb keeps only in-frame clones here, not all; method: immunoSEQ multiplex PCR. The table lists more than 200,000 clones, over 85% of them singletons. Sample: PBMCs or T cells enriched from blood (not recorded which). These receptors were obtained from a woman aged 25 to 39 with acute COVID-19. The CDR3 runs from the conserved cysteine through the conserved F or W. The D gene is left open where the match is weak. The listing skips clone size in some rows; elsewhere it reads once, few, many or a size class.

CDR3 DNA: TGTGCCAGCAGCCTACTAGCGGGGGGGCCGTCCTACAATGAGCAGTTCTTC
CDR3 protein: CASSLLAGGPSYNEQFF
clone size: .
CDR3 length: 17
J gene: TRBJ2-1
V gene: TRBV11-2
D gene: TRBD2

CDR3 DNA: TGTGCCAGCAGCTCCCACCGTCGGGATACAGATACGCAGTATTTT
CDR3 protein: CASSSHRRDTDTQYF
clone size: .
CDR3 length: 15
J gene: TRBJ2-3
V gene: TRBV11-2
D gene: .

CDR3 DNA: TGTGCCAGCAGTTTTCTCTTGGCAGGGGAGACCACTGAAGCTTTCTTT
CDR3 protein: CASSFLLAGETTEAFF
clone size: .
CDR3 length: 16
J gene: TRBJ1-1
V gene: TRBV28
D gene: .

CDR3 DNA: TGCGCCAGCAGCTTGGAGGGGCAGGGGGCAGGTGAGCAGTTCTTC
CDR3 protein: CASSLEGQGAGEQFF
clone size: .
CDR3 length: 15
J gene: TRBJ2-1
V gene: TRBV5-1
D gene: TRBD1

CDR3 DNA: TGTGCCTGGAGTAGTAGCGATCAGCCCCAGCATTTT
CDR3 protein: CAWSSSDQPQHF
clone size: few
CDR3 length: 12
J gene: TRBJ1-5
V gene: TRBV30
D gene: .

CDR3 DNA: TGTGCCAGCAGGGGACAGAGCTACTACGAGCAGTACTTC
CDR3 protein: CASRGQSYYEQYF
clone size: .
CDR3 length: 13
J gene: TRBJ2-7
V gene: TRBV6-6
D gene: TRBD1

CDR3 DNA: TGTGCCAGCAGCGTAGGGGACAGTGCTCAGACCTACGAGCAGTACTTC
CDR3 protein: CASSVGDSAQTYEQYF
clone size: .
CDR3 length: 16
J gene: TRBJ2-7
V gene: TRBV9
D gene: TRBD1

CDR3 DNA: TGTGCCAGCAGCGTAGCGCCTGCGGCTAACTATGGCTACACCTTC
CDR3 protein: CASSVAPAANYGYTF
clone size: .
CDR3 length: 15
J gene: TRBJ1-2
V gene: TRBV9
D gene: .

CDR3 DNA: TGTGCCAGCGGCAAACAGGGGGGCTACGAGCAGTACTTC
CDR3 protein: CASGKQGGYEQYF
clone size: once
CDR3 length: 13
J gene: TRBJ2-7
V gene: TRBV7-9
D gene: TRBD1

CDR3 DNA: TGCAGCGTCCTCCCACAGGTTATGAACACTGAAGCTTTCTTT
CDR3 protein: CSVLPQVMNTEAFF
clone size: .
CDR3 length: 14
J gene: TRBJ1-1
V gene: TRBV29-1
D gene: .

CDR3 DNA: TGTGCCGCAAGGGCACAGGGGAGCCAGCCCCAGCATTTT
CDR3 protein: CAARAQGSQPQHF
clone size: .
CDR3 length: 13
J gene: TRBJ1-5
V gene: TRBV10-3
D gene: TRBD1

CDR3 DNA: TGTGCCAGCAGCCGCGGGACGGCCTATAATTCACCCCTCCACTTT
CDR3 protein: CASSRGTAYNSPLHF
clone size: .
CDR3 length: 15
J gene: TRBJ1-6
V gene: TRBV5-4
D gene: .

CDR3 DNA: TGCGCCAGCAGCCAACCCAGACAGGGACTCCGTGAGACCCAGTACTTC
CDR3 protein: CASSQPRQGLRETQYF
clone size: .
CDR3 length: 16
J gene: TRBJ2-5
V gene: TRBV4-1
D gene: .

CDR3 DNA: TGTGCCAGCAGCTTATCGACAATCGGGGAGCTGTTTTTT
CDR3 protein: CASSLSTIGELFF
clone size: .
CDR3 length: 13
J gene: TRBJ2-2
V gene: TRBV11-2
D gene: .

CDR3 DNA: TGTGCCAGCAGCGGTTTCTCCTATGGCTACACCTTC
CDR3 protein: CASSGFSYGYTF
clone size: .
CDR3 length: 12
J gene: TRBJ1-2
V gene: TRBV6-5
D gene: .

CDR3 DNA: TGTGCCAGTAGTCCTCCGACAGGGAGCCCAATCCCCTCACCCCTCCACTTT
CDR3 protein: CASSPPTGSPIPSPLHF
clone size: .
CDR3 length: 17
J gene: TRBJ1-6
V gene: TRBV19
D gene: TRBD1

CDR3 DNA: TGTGCCAGCCTATTCTCAGGGGGCCTCTATGGCTACACCTTC
CDR3 protein: CASLFSGGLYGYTF
clone size: .
CDR3 length: 14
J gene: TRBJ1-2
V gene: TRBV6-5
D gene: TRBD1

CDR3 DNA: TGTGCCACCAGCAGAGGGTGGGACAGGGGTGTTAATGAAAAACTGTTTTTT
CDR3 protein: CATSRGWDRGVNEKLFF
clone size: .
CDR3 length: 17
J gene: TRBJ1-4
V gene: TRBV15
D gene: TRBD1

CDR3 DNA: TGTGCCAGCTCCCCCGGGACAGGTGCACTTGAAGCTTTCTTT
CDR3 protein: CASSPGTGALEAFF
clone size: .
CDR3 length: 14
J gene: TRBJ1-1
V gene: TRBV18
D gene: TRBD1

CDR3 DNA: TGCGCCAGCAGTCTGGGGGACAGGGATGGCGGCTACACCTTC
CDR3 protein: CASSLGDRDGGYTF
clone size: .
CDR3 length: 14
J gene: TRBJ1-2
V gene: TRBV4-1
D gene: TRBD1

CDR3 DNA: TGTGCCAGCAGCTCCCGGAACCGGGACATCCTAATGGAGCAGTACTTC
CDR3 protein: CASSSRNRDILMEQYF
clone size: .
CDR3 length: 16
J gene: TRBJ2-7
V gene: TRBV5-4
D gene: .

CDR3 DNA: TGTGCCAGCAGCAACCGACTAGCGGGGAGGTACGAGCAGTACTTC
CDR3 protein: CASSNRLAGRYEQYF
clone size: .
CDR3 length: 15
J gene: TRBJ2-7
V gene: TRBV7-2
D gene: TRBD2

CDR3 DNA: TGTGCCAGCTCGCTACGAGGACAAGACAATGAGCAGTTCTTC
CDR3 protein: CASSLRGQDNEQFF
clone size: few
CDR3 length: 14
J gene: TRBJ2-1
V gene: TRBV18
D gene: .

CDR3 DNA: TGCGCCAGCAGTGAGTCGGGGAGGGAGGAAGCTTTCTTT
CDR3 protein: CASSESGREEAFF
clone size: .
CDR3 length: 13
J gene: TRBJ1-1
V gene: TRBV10-1
D gene: .

CDR3 DNA: TGCGCCAGCAGGGTCGGGTACGAGCAGTACTTC
CDR3 protein: CASRVGYEQYF
clone size: once
CDR3 length: 11
J gene: TRBJ2-7
V gene: TRBV5-1
D gene: .

CDR3 DNA: TGTGCCAGCAGGGACAGGGGAAACTACGAGCAGTACTTC
CDR3 protein: CASRDRGNYEQYF
clone size: few
CDR3 length: 13
J gene: TRBJ2-7
V gene: TRBV25-1
D gene: TRBD1

CDR3 DNA: TGTGCCAGCAGCTTGTGGGGGGGCCGGCCCAATGAGCAGTTCTTC
CDR3 protein: CASSLWGGRPNEQFF
clone size: .
CDR3 length: 15
J gene: TRBJ2-1
V gene: TRBV7-3
D gene: .

CDR3 DNA: TGTGCCAGCTCACCAGGGACTAGCGGGACGAACACCGGGGAGCTGTTTTTT
CDR3 protein: CASSPGTSGTNTGELFF
clone size: .
CDR3 length: 17
J gene: TRBJ2-2
V gene: TRBV18
D gene: TRBD2

CDR3 DNA: TGTGCCAGTAGTGGAACAGGGGGGAGCAATCAGCCCCAGCATTTT
CDR3 protein: CASSGTGGSNQPQHF
clone size: .
CDR3 length: 15
J gene: TRBJ1-5
V gene: TRBV19
D gene: TRBD1

CDR3 DNA: TGTGCCAGTAGTAGTCCCGGGACAGGGTTCAATCAGCCCCAGCATTTT
CDR3 protein: CASSSPGTGFNQPQHF
clone size: once
CDR3 length: 16
J gene: TRBJ1-5
V gene: TRBV19
D gene: TRBD1

CDR3 DNA: TGCGCCAGCAGCAGCAGGGAGGATTCACCCCTCCACTTT
CDR3 protein: CASSSREDSPLHF
clone size: .
CDR3 length: 13
J gene: TRBJ1-6
V gene: TRBV4-1
D gene: .

CDR3 DNA: TGCGCCAGCAGTGAGCCCCCGGCCGGGACTATCGGGTACACCTTC
CDR3 protein: CASSEPPAGTIGYTF
clone size: .
CDR3 length: 15
J gene: TRBJ1-2
V gene: TRBV10-2
D gene: .

CDR3 DNA: TGTGCCAGCAGCGTAGTGGGGAGCAACTATGGCTACACCTTC
CDR3 protein: CASSVVGSNYGYTF
clone size: once
CDR3 length: 14
J gene: TRBJ1-2
V gene: TRBV9
D gene: .

CDR3 DNA: TGTGCCAGCAGTGTCCTGTGGGGGTCGGGGACTTACGAGCAGTACTTC
CDR3 protein: CASSVLWGSGTYEQYF
clone size: once
CDR3 length: 16
J gene: TRBJ2-7
V gene: TRBV6-1
D gene: .

CDR3 DNA: TGTGCCAGCAGTTACTCAGGGCAGGGAACCTACGAGCAGTACTTC
CDR3 protein: CASSYSGQGTYEQYF
clone size: .
CDR3 length: 15
J gene: TRBJ2-7
V gene: TRBV6-2/TRBV6-3
D gene: .

CDR3 DNA: TGTGGCAGCAGTTACTCCTCAGGTGTGGGGACCCTGCCAGTGCGGGGTCAGCCCCAGCATTTT
CDR3 protein: CGSSYSSGVGTLPVRGQPQHF
clone size: .
CDR3 length: 21
J gene: TRBJ1-5
V gene: TRBV6-2/TRBV6-3
D gene: .

CDR3 DNA: TGTGCCAGCAGCCCCCAAGGGGACAGGGTCTATGGCTACACCTTC
CDR3 protein: CASSPQGDRVYGYTF
clone size: .
CDR3 length: 15
J gene: TRBJ1-2
V gene: TRBV7-2
D gene: TRBD1

CDR3 DNA: TGTGCCAGCAGCCAAGGAGGGCTCTCTGGAAACACCATATATTTT
CDR3 protein: CASSQGGLSGNTIYF
clone size: .
CDR3 length: 15
J gene: TRBJ1-3
V gene: TRBV3-1/TRBV3-2
D gene: .

CDR3 DNA: TGCGCCAGCAGCGAGGGAGTGGATCAGCCCCAGCATTTT
CDR3 protein: CASSEGVDQPQHF
clone size: .
CDR3 length: 13
J gene: TRBJ1-5
V gene: TRBV4-1
D gene: .

CDR3 DNA: TGTGCCAGTAGTTGGAGCTTGAGCACCGGGGAGCTGTTTTTT
CDR3 protein: CASSWSLSTGELFF
clone size: .
CDR3 length: 14
J gene: TRBJ2-2
V gene: TRBV19
D gene: .

CDR3 DNA: TGTGCCAGGGTGACAGGGGGATATGGCTACACCTTC
CDR3 protein: CARVTGGYGYTF
clone size: .
CDR3 length: 12
J gene: TRBJ1-2
V gene: TRBV19
D gene: TRBD1

CDR3 DNA: TGTGCCAGCAGTTACTCGAGACAGTTCAATCAGCCCCAGCATTTT
CDR3 protein: CASSYSRQFNQPQHF
clone size: .
CDR3 length: 15
J gene: TRBJ1-5
V gene: TRBV6-6
D gene: .